Sequencing of this T cell receptor beta chain was carried out in a study of blood T cell repertoires in COVID-19 (dated by TCRdb to the early 2020s). Notes on the research overall: The collaborator samples originated in the United States, Italy and Spain and spanned the acute and convalescent phases of COVID-19. The prospective study material was composed of cDNA or gDNA derived from T cells, B-cell-depleted T cells, or PBMCs. The repertoires were made available in a free public database intended to serve as a resource for research on the immune response to SARS-CoV-2. A de-identified subject ID, COVID-19 status, age in years and sex were almost always included in the sample metadata. Subjects who had been exposed to COVID-19, were actively infected with it, or had recovered from it provided the deeply sampled blood TCRbeta repertoires that made up the dataset. Where HLA class I and class II types were available, the types were taken from metadata supplied by the sample provider, not from assay-based typing. Samples were obtained from the ongoing ImmuneRACE study (first 160 participants) and from some 1,200 subjects provided by 6 global collaborators.

About this clone: The specificity of this receptor is unknown. Base qualities are not at hand, and no much larger clone is one base apart.

CDR1 and CDR2 are read off the germline V gene (reference sequence) as LNHDA and SQIVND. From the cysteine through the phenylalanine, the CDR3 covers 13 amino acids. The retained sequence is limited to the CDR3, 39 bases, with the frame set at the first base. The V end gives up 6 bases and the J end 10 bases, leaving 9 bases in the junction not matched to a gene. The immunoSEQ Assay, a bias-controlled multiplex PCR, was used to amplify TCRbeta CDR3 regions from genomic DNA. Regarding the original processing steps: The number of nucleated cells in each sample was estimated from the amplification of reference gene primers within the assay. Sequence reads were collapsed and filtered to measure the absolute abundance of every unique TCRbeta CDR3 rearrangement. For each sample, productive Simpson clonality was calculated by taking the square root of Simpson's diversity index across productive rearrangements. The immuneACCESS repertoire file appears here via TCRdb, limited to in-frame rearrangements. These files lack a portion of the clones; in checked studies, under half of the deficit traces to unresolved V genes, and the cause of the others is not known. V and J calls and clone size are as listed in that table; D and trimming were resolved from the DNA. The table for this sample lists around 220,000 clones; more than 75% of them were counted only once. The ten largest clones capture under 8.5% of the sample.

One collaborating source in Seattle enrolled patients during active infection and followed them longitudinally through the course of disease. Collaborating institutions collected whole blood in K2EDTA tubes following their own protocols. For TCRbeta analysis, collaborator samples were shipped as frozen whole blood, as isolated PBMCs, or as DNA extracted from either sample type. General conclusions and limits of the study: The amount of clinical and demographic metadata varied by source and participant and was provided uncurated.

The origin of this receptor is a woman at least 80 years old with COVID-19, enrolled during active disease. Recombination linked TRBV19 to TRBJ2-1, and 7 junctional nucleotides match TRBD2. The specimen was peripheral blood. The CDR3 reads CASSSSGNGEQFF. The DNA sequence is TGTGCCAGTAGCAGCAGCGGGAACGGAGAGCAGTTCTTC.